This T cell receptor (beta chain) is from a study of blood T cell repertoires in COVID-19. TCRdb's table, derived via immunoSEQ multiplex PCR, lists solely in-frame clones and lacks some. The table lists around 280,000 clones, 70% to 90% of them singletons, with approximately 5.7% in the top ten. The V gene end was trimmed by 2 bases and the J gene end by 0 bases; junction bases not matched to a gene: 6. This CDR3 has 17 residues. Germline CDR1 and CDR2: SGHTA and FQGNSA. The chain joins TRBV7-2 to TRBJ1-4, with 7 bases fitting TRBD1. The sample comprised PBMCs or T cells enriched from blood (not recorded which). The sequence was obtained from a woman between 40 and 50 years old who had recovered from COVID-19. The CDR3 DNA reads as TGTGCCAGCAGCTTACAATTCGACAGGGCAACTAATGAAAAACTGTTTTTT. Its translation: CASSLQFDRATNEKLFF.